Listed below are T cell receptor beta chains from one sample, sequenced in a study of long-term antiretroviral therapy in people with HIV. Some clones are missing from TCRdb's copy, which holds only in-frame ones; the method was immunoSEQ multiplex PCR. This table holds about 34,000 clones, about four fifths found once. The source was unsorted PBMCs, collected 1.9 years after starting antiretroviral therapy. The receptor source for this set is a man aged 18 to 29 with HIV. Each CDR3 is given with its conserved first and last residue. The D gene is left open where the match is weak. The listing skips clone size in some rows; elsewhere it reads once, few, many or a size class.

J gene,V gene,clone size,D gene,CDR3 DNA,CDR3 protein
TRBJ1-4,TRBV10-3,once,-,TGTGCCATCAGTGTGGAGGGTCCGGCTAATGAAAAACTGTTTTTT,CAISVEGPANEKLFF
TRBJ1-5,TRBV6-1,-,TRBD1,TGTGCCAGCAGTGAAGGGGGGACAGCATATCAGCCCCAGCATTTT,CASSEGGTAYQPQHF
TRBJ1-1,TRBV5-1,-,-,TGCGCCTCTTGGGGGCACGACTCCACTGAAGCTTTCTTT,CASWGHDSTEAFF
TRBJ1-3,TRBV7-9,-,-,TGTGCCAGCAGCTGGGACTTCTCTGGAAACACCATATATTTT,CASSWDFSGNTIYF
TRBJ2-1,TRBV18,-,TRBD1,TGTGCCAGCTCACCAGAGGTAAGGACAGGGGGCTACAATGAGCAGTTCTTC,CASSPEVRTGGYNEQFF
TRBJ1-3,TRBV7-2,-,-,TGTGCCAGCAGCCTACGGGACTCTTATAACGCCATATATTTT,CASSLRDSYNAIYF
TRBJ1-3,TRBV9,-,-,TGTGCCAGCAGCGTTTTAGGGACTTCTGGAAACACCATATATTTT,CASSVLGTSGNTIYF
TRBJ2-5,TRBV11-2,-,TRBD2,TGTGCCAGCAGCCCCCGGACTAGGGAAGAGACCCAGTACTTC,CASSPRTREETQYF
TRBJ1-2,TRBV6-5,few,-,TGTGCCAGCAGCCAATCCGAGAACTTCTATGGCTACACCTTC,CASSQSENFYGYTF
TRBJ1-5,TRBV4-1,few,TRBD1,TGCGCCAGCAGCCCGACAGGGGTAATGCGTCAGCCCCAGCATTTT,CASSPTGVMRQPQHF
TRBJ1-6,TRBV27,few,-,TGTGCCAGCAGTTTATCGGCAGATCCCCAATTTCCGCCCCTCCACTTT,CASSLSADPQFPPLHF
TRBJ2-7,TRBV11-2,-,-,TGTGCCAGCAGCTTAAAGGTAGTGGAGGGTAATTTTCGGACCTACGAGCAGTACTTC,CASSLKVVEGNFRTYEQYF
TRBJ2-2,TRBV5-1,-,TRBD2,TGCGCCAGCGTCTCTAGCGGGGGGAACACCGGGGAGCTGTTTTTT,CASVSSGGNTGELFF
TRBJ1-2,TRBV9,-,-,TGTGCCAGCACTCACGACCCCGCACCTAACTATGGCTACACCTTC,CASTHDPAPNYGYTF
TRBJ1-4,TRBV6-1,-,-,TGTGCCAGCAGTGAAGACAGGAGTAACGAAAAACTGTTTTTT,CASSEDRSNEKLFF
TRBJ1-6,TRBV5-1,-,-,TGCGCCAGCAGCCCGACCTCAGGCAGGAATTCACCCCTCCACTTT,CASSPTSGRNSPLHF
TRBJ2-3,TRBV6-1,-,TRBD2,TGTGCCAGCACGCGGGGGATAGATACGCAGTATTTT,CASTRGIDTQYF